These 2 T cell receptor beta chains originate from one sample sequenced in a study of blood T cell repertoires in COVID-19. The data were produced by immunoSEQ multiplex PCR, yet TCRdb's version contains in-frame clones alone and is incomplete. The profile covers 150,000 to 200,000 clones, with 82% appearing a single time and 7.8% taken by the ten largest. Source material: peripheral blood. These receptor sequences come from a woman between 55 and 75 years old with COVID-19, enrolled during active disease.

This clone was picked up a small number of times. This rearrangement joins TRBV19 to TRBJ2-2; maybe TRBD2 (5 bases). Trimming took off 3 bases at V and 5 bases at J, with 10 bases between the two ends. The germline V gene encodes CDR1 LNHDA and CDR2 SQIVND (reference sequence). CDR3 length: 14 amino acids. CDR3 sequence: CASSIVIATGELFF. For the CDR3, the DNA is TGTGCCAGTAGTATCGTAATAGCGACCGGGGAGCTGTTTTTT.

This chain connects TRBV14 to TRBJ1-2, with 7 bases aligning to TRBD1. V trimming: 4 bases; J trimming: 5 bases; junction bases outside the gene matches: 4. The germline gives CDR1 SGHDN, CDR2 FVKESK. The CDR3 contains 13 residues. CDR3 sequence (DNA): TGTGCCAGCAGCCGACAGGGAGTATATGGCTACACCTTC. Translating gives CASSRQGVYGYTF.